The T cell receptor (beta chain) under discussion was sequenced for a study of cytomegalovirus exposure and HLA in healthy donors. 60 Vbeta and 13 Jbeta primers were used in PCR. Clones were read by immunoSEQ multiplex PCR, and TCRdb kept only the in-frame ones, dropping some. Its table records roughly 73,000 clones. The CDR3 consists of 14 residues. V was cut by 7 bases and J by 1 base, with 13 bases left in between. In germline, CDR1 is SGHVS, CDR2 FQNEAQ. The chain couples TRBV7-8 to TRBJ1-1, with a tentative D call TRBD1 (6 bases). The sequenced sample consisted of PBMCs. The sequence came from a female donor in good health and CMV-seropositive. CDR3 sequence (DNA): TGTGCCAGCATCACGGGACACACGAACACTGAAGCTTTCTTT. Protein product: CASITGHTNTEAFF.